Listed below are T cell receptor beta chains from one sample, sequenced in a study of spatial heterogeneity in lung cancer. TCRdb called the 5' RACE reads again in MiXCR, with one record for every CDR3 protein. The table includes 600 to 800 distinct CDR3 sequences, less than 35% detected once. This specimen was lung tumor tissue, taken at surgery. Every receptor here comes from a male donor with early-stage non-small cell lung cancer. Both conserved end residues are part of each CDR3. Fields, in order: clone size, D gene, J gene, V gene, CDR3 protein, CDR3 DNA. D genes are given only for firm matches. A clone size is listed for some rows: how often the clone was seen (once, few, many), or a class if it is expanded.

. . TRBJ2-7 TRBV5-1 CASSPDPHPGEYEQYF TGCGCCAGCAGTCCCGATCCTCACCCGGGGGAGTACGAGCAGTACTTC
large . TRBJ1-5 TRBV6-5 CASSYGQTNQPQHF TGTGCCAGCAGTTACGGGCAGACCAATCAGCCCCAGCATTTT
large TRBD1 TRBJ2-2 TRBV6-5 CASRARTGWSAGELFF TGTGCCAGCAGGGCCCGGACAGGGTGGTCGGCCGGGGAGCTGTTTTTT
hyperexpanded TRBD1 TRBJ1-5 TRBV10-3 CAIIYDRVCNQPQHF TGTGCCATCATCTACGACAGGGTATGCAATCAGCCCCAGCATTTT
medium-sized TRBD2 TRBJ2-5 TRBV25-1 CASSDSLGLAFETQYF TGTGCCAGCAGTGATTCATTGGGACTAGCGTTTGAGACCCAGTACTTC
medium-sized TRBD1 TRBJ1-5 TRBV6-5 CASSLDRGKNQPQHF TGTGCCAGCAGCCTTGACAGGGGGAAGAATCAGCCCCAGCATTTT
large TRBD1 TRBJ1-4 TRBV12-3/TRBV12-4 CASRSRDRGPRKLFF TGTGCCAGCAGGAGCCGGGACAGGGGGCCCAGGAAACTGTTTTTT
. . TRBJ1-2 TRBV4-2 CASSQDFYTNYGYTF TGTGCCAGCAGCCAAGATTTCTACACTAACTATGGCTACACCTTC
medium-sized TRBD2 TRBJ2-5 TRBV5-1 CASSLEGSGGLETQYF TGCGCCAGCAGCTTGGAGGGTAGCGGGGGATTGGAGACCCAGTACTTC
. TRBD1 TRBJ1-2 TRBV29-1 CSGLQGNYGYTF TGCAGCGGACTACAGGGGAACTATGGCTACACCTTC
hyperexpanded . TRBJ1-2 TRBV5-4 CASSRSLGGYTF TGTGCCAGCAGCCGAAGCCTGGGCGGCTACACCTTC
few TRBD1 TRBJ1-1 TRBV20-1 CSARSGTENTEAFF TGCAGTGCTAGAAGTGGGACAGAGAACACTGAAGCTTTCTTT
. . TRBJ2-1 TRBV5-4 CASSLASWGNEQFF TGTGCCAGCAGCTTGGCCTCCTGGGGCAATGAGCAGTTCTTC
. . TRBJ1-1 TRBV7-2 CASSLGMAGTEAFF TGTGCCAGCAGCTTAGGAATGGCGGGCACTGAAGCTTTCTTT
large . TRBJ2-3 TRBV19 CAARAASTDTQYF TGTGCAGCCCGGGCGGCCAGCACAGATACGCAGTATTTT
. . TRBJ2-7 TRBV30 CAWSVLLQEGVQYF TGTGCCTGGAGTGTACTGCTTCAGGAAGGGGTGCAGTACTTC
. TRBD1 TRBJ2-5 TRBV7-2 CASRIVGQPKETQYF TGTGCCAGCAGAATCGTGGGACAGCCCAAAGAGACCCAGTACTTC
. TRBD2 TRBJ2-2 TRBV7-2 CASKPGGGMAGELFF TGTGCCAGCAAACCTGGGGGGGGTATGGCCGGGGAGCTGTTTTTT
large . TRBJ2-5 TRBV10-3 CAISESGGTETQYF TGTGCCATCAGTGAGTCCGGGGGAACGGAGACCCAGTACTTC
. TRBD2 TRBJ2-1 TRBV29-1 CSVTGGNMAYNEQFF TGCAGCGTCACGGGGGGTAATATGGCCTACAATGAGCAGTTCTTC
. . TRBJ2-7 TRBV20-1 CSARDGKVGGYEQYF TGCAGTGCTAGAGACGGAAAGGTCGGAGGCTACGAGCAGTACTTC
large . TRBJ1-6 TRBV6-2/TRBV6-3 CASRTDSSYNSPLHF TGTGCCAGCAGGACAGACAGCTCCTATAATTCACCCCTCCACTTT
. . TRBJ2-2 TRBV4-1 CASSQLGQSRGELFF TGCGCCAGCAGCCAACTGGGACAATCGCGGGGGGAGCTGTTTTTT
large TRBD2 TRBJ2-2 TRBV12-3/TRBV12-4 CASSFEAGGRTGELFF TGTGCCAGCAGTTTTGAAGCGGGGGGGCGAACCGGGGAGCTGTTTTTT
medium-sized . TRBJ1-1 TRBV12-3/TRBV12-4 CASSSILASGDSGTEAFF TGTGCCAGCAGTTCTATCCTAGCCAGCGGGGATTCTGGCACTGAAGCTTTCTTT
hyperexpanded TRBD2 TRBJ2-7 TRBV6-2/TRBV6-3 CASSYGGGAGGEQYF TGTGCCAGCAGTTACGGCGGGGGGGCCGGCGGCGAGCAGTACTTC
few . TRBJ2-1 TRBV6-2/TRBV6-3 CASSFRDEQFF TGTGCCAGCAGTTTCAGGGACGAGCAGTTCTTC
. TRBD1 TRBJ1-5 TRBV12-5 CASGLGTGYQPQHF TGTGCTAGTGGTTTAGGGACAGGCTATCAGCCCCAGCATTTT
few . TRBJ1-1 TRBV10-1 CASSVRADTEAFF TGCGCCAGCAGTGTCAGGGCGGACACTGAAGCTTTCTTT
. TRBD1 TRBJ2-7 TRBV12-3/TRBV12-4 CASSVDRVFSYEQYF TGTGCCAGCAGTGTCGACAGGGTATTCTCCTACGAGCAGTACTTC
medium-sized . TRBJ1-5 TRBV2 CASSVGVGVQPQHF TGTGCCAGCAGTGTGGGTGTTGGGGTTCAGCCCCAGCATTTT
. . TRBJ1-2 TRBV20-1 CSVTRGSFNYGYTF TGCAGTGTTACAAGGGGCTCGTTTAACTATGGCTACACCTTC
large . TRBJ1-4 TRBV20-1 CSARGTSNEKLFF TGCAGTGCTAGAGGGACATCAAATGAAAAACTGTTTTTT
hyperexpanded . TRBJ1-2 TRBV12-3/TRBV12-4 CASRDRTASYGYTF TGTGCCAGCAGAGACCGGACAGCTTCTTATGGCTACACCTTC
. TRBD2 TRBJ2-7 TRBV20-1 CSARPGTSGILEQYF TGCAGTGCTAGACCCGGGACTAGCGGGATTCTCGAGCAGTACTTC
. . TRBJ1-3 TRBV12-3/TRBV12-4 CASSPLDTIYF TGTGCCAGCAGTCCCCTTGACACCATATATTTT
medium-sized . TRBJ1-5 TRBV15 CATSRETGANQPQHF TGTGCCACCAGCAGGGAGACAGGAGCAAATCAGCCCCAGCATTTT
medium-sized TRBD1 TRBJ2-3 TRBV4-2 CASSLPTGDSDTQYF TGTGCCAGCAGCCTACCGACAGGGGACTCAGATACGCAGTATTTT
few . TRBJ1-2 TRBV29-1 CSVEATGYYGYTF TGCAGCGTTGAAGCTACAGGGTACTATGGCTACACCTTC
. TRBD2 TRBJ2-3 TRBV20-1 CSALSLAADTQYF TGCAGTGCTTTGTCCCTAGCGGCAGATACGCAGTATTTT
many . TRBJ2-5 TRBV28 CAINDSQETQYF TGTGCCATCAACGACAGCCAAGAGACCCAGTACTTC
medium-sized . TRBJ1-1 TRBV29-1 CSVSGGQGATEAFF TGCAGCGTTTCAGGCGGGCAGGGCGCCACTGAAGCTTTCTTT
medium-sized . TRBJ1-1 TRBV5-1 CASSLDPGYATGEAFF TGCGCCAGCAGCTTGGACCCGGGATACGCGACGGGTGAAGCTTTCTTT
few TRBD2 TRBJ2-1 TRBV24-1 CATSDAGAYNEQFF TGTGCCACCAGTGATGCGGGGGCCTACAATGAGCAGTTCTTC
medium-sized . TRBJ1-5 TRBV5-1 CASGQPQHF TGCGCCAGTGGCCAGCCCCAGCATTTT
medium-sized TRBD1 TRBJ2-2 TRBV7-9 CASSLGTVSETGELFF TGTGCCAGCAGCCTAGGGACAGTTAGTGAGACCGGGGAGCTGTTTTTT
. TRBD2 TRBJ2-7 TRBV5-4 CASSQEAGRAHEQYF TGTGCCAGCAGCCAAGAGGCCGGGAGGGCCCACGAGCAGTACTTC
large . TRBJ2-1 TRBV20-1 CSARVGLYNEQFF TGCAGTGCTAGGGTGGGCCTCTACAATGAGCAGTTCTTC
few . TRBJ2-5 TRBV20-1 CSGRDIGPETQYF TGCAGTGGCCGGGACATAGGGCCAGAGACCCAGTACTTC
. TRBD1 TRBJ2-1 TRBV6-6 CASSTGTGIHNEQFF TGTGCCAGTTCAACCGGGACAGGGATCCACAATGAGCAGTTCTTC
large . TRBJ2-3 TRBV20-1 CSAKTESTDTQYF TGCAGTGCCAAGACAGAATCCACAGATACGCAGTATTTT
. . TRBJ1-2 TRBV7-9 CASSFGEIGGYTF TGTGCCAGCAGCTTCGGGGAGATAGGAGGCTACACCTTC
. . TRBJ1-1 TRBV12-3/TRBV12-4 CASSHEFSEAFF TGTGCCAGCAGTCATGAGTTCTCTGAAGCTTTCTTT
. . TRBJ1-4 TRBV7-2 CASSYDAGNEKLFF TGTGCCAGCAGCTACGACGCGGGTAATGAAAAACTGTTTTTT
large TRBD2 TRBJ2-3 TRBV10-3 CAISEGTSGGFGTDTQYF TGTGCCATCAGTGAGGGGACTAGCGGGGGGTTCGGCACAGATACGCAGTATTTT